This is a list of T cell receptor beta chains from one sample in a study of T cell clones after liver transplantation. Assay: immunoSEQ multiplex PCR; the TCRdb copy retains only in-frame clones and omits some. The sample consists of nearly 55,000 clones, 65% to 85% of them appearing once. This sample comprised CD4+ T cells from blood, obtained before liver transplant. These receptors originate from a human donor who received a liver transplant. Both conserved end residues are part of each CDR3. The D gene is left open where the match is weak. Expanded clones get a size class; other rows say once, few or many, or leave the size out.

J,length,D,size,V,CDR3,DNA
TRBJ2-1,17,-,-,TRBV6-4,CASSPLGGTGTYNEQFF,TGTGCCAGCAGTCCACTGGGGGGGACAGGCACCTACAATGAGCAGTTCTTC
TRBJ2-3,16,TRBD1,-,TRBV11-3,CASSLGDRVETDTQYF,TGTGCCAGCAGCTTAGGAGACAGGGTTGAGACAGATACGCAGTATTTT
TRBJ1-1,13,-,-,TRBV6-5,CASSYSEQTVAFF,TGTGCCAGCAGTTACTCGGAGCAAACCGTCGCTTTCTTT
TRBJ2-3,14,-,-,TRBV30,CAWSVGASPDTQYF,TGTGCCTGGAGTGTAGGGGCGAGCCCAGATACGCAGTATTTT
TRBJ1-5,15,TRBD1,-,TRBV28,CASSFTGQGTQPQHF,TGTGCCAGCAGTTTTACGGGACAGGGGACTCAGCCCCAGCATTTT
TRBJ2-1,17,TRBD2,once,TRBV15,CATSSGDLAGIGNEQFF,TGTGCCACCAGCAGCGGAGATCTAGCGGGGATAGGCAATGAGCAGTTCTTC
TRBJ2-5,15,TRBD2,-,TRBV7-2,CASSSLAGARETQYF,TGTGCCAGCAGCTCCTTAGCGGGGGCTCGAGAGACCCAGTACTTC
TRBJ1-5,17,TRBD1,-,TRBV12-5,CASGLSPPGQYHQPQHF,TGTGCTAGTGGTTTGTCCCCTCCGGGACAGTACCATCAGCCCCAGCATTTT
TRBJ2-3,15,TRBD2,-,TRBV7-2,CASSFSGGPTDTQYF,TGTGCCAGCAGCTTTAGCGGGGGGCCGACAGATACGCAGTATTTT
TRBJ2-5,18,TRBD2,once,TRBV11-3,CASSLGGQREGRLETQYF,TGTGCCAGCAGCTTAGGCGGACAGCGGGAGGGCCGGCTAGAGACCCAGTACTTC
TRBJ2-2,16,TRBD2,-,TRBV9,CASSDRTSGSAGELFF,TGTGCCAGCAGCGACCGGACTAGCGGGAGTGCCGGGGAGCTGTTTTTT
TRBJ2-1,16,-,-,TRBV28,CASSSPGRGPTGEQFF,TGTGCCAGCAGTTCACCCGGCCGTGGGCCGACGGGGGAGCAGTTCTTC
TRBJ2-2,13,-,-,TRBV7-2,CASSFPNTGELFF,TGTGCCAGCAGCTTCCCGAACACCGGGGAGCTGTTTTTT
TRBJ1-1,17,-,-,TRBV19,CASRPGRGRVGNTEAFF,TGTGCCAGTAGACCCGGGAGAGGGAGAGTGGGCAACACTGAAGCTTTCTTT
TRBJ1-1,13,-,once,TRBV6-4,CASSDQPDGEAFF,TGTGCCAGCAGTGACCAACCCGACGGGGAAGCTTTCTTT
TRBJ1-3,17,-,-,TRBV4-1,CASSHAGTVRSGNTIYF,TGCGCCAGCAGCCATGCGGGGACCGTTCGCTCTGGAAACACCATATATTTT
TRBJ2-2,13,-,-,TRBV19,CASSTRGAGELFF,TGTGCCAGTAGTACTAGGGGAGCCGGGGAGCTGTTTTTT
TRBJ1-6,16,-,-,TRBV7-3,CASSLRGAQGGSPLHF,TGTGCCAGCAGCTTACGGGGGGCACAGGGAGGGTCACCCCTCCACTTT
TRBJ2-3,16,-,-,TRBV11-2,CASSPPGQLGGDTQYF,TGTGCCAGCAGCCCCCCGGGACAGTTAGGGGGGGATACGCAGTATTTT
TRBJ1-2,16,-,few,TRBV4-2,CASSREKGTSTYGYTF,TGTGCCAGCAGCCGGGAAAAGGGGACGAGTACCTATGGCTACACCTTC
TRBJ2-1,16,TRBD2,-,TRBV5-1,CASSLASGDSYNEQFF,TGCGCCAGCAGCTTGGCTAGCGGGGACTCATACAATGAGCAGTTCTTC
TRBJ1-1,11,-,-,TRBV29-1,CSVDGGTEAFF,TGCAGCGTTGATGGGGGAACTGAAGCTTTCTTT
TRBJ1-1,16,TRBD1,-,TRBV5-4,CASRRGTDPMNTEAFF,TGTGCCAGCAGACGAGGGACAGACCCTATGAACACTGAAGCTTTCTTT
TRBJ2-5,14,-,-,TRBV7-2,CASSVARSQETQYF,TGTGCCAGCAGCGTCGCCAGATCACAAGAGACCCAGTACTTC
TRBJ2-3,16,-,-,TRBV7-2,CASSNRPGVFSDTQYF,TGTGCCAGCAGCAATAGACCCGGGGTGTTTTCAGATACGCAGTATTTT
TRBJ1-4,13,-,-,TRBV6-6,CASKKGGGEKLFF,TGTGCCAGCAAAAAGGGTGGAGGAGAAAAACTGTTTTTT
TRBJ2-7,17,TRBD2,-,TRBV10-3,CAISESTWTSSNYEQYF,TGTGCCATCAGTGAGTCAACTTGGACTAGCTCAAACTACGAGCAGTACTTC
TRBJ1-1,13,TRBD1,many,TRBV7-2,CASREDRETEAFF,TGTGCCAGCAGAGAGGACAGGGAAACTGAAGCTTTCTTT
TRBJ1-2,16,-,-,TRBV5-5,CASSLGRILRGYGYTF,TGTGCCAGCAGCTTGGGGCGGATTCTTCGAGGCTATGGCTACACCTTC